A selection of T cell receptor beta chains follows, all from one sample in a study of Tregs in tolerant kidney transplant recipients. Generated by immunoSEQ multiplex PCR, the TCRdb table keeps only in-frame clones and is missing some. This sample has about 20,000 clones, with 50% to 70% found just once. The antigens of these receptors remain unknown. Material: Tregs from blood cultured with allogeneic cells. Receptors were obtained from a human donor in good health. CDR3s include the opening cysteine and the closing phenylalanine or tryptophan. D genes are given only for firm matches. Not all rows give a size; the values are once, few, many and, for expanded clones, a class.

clone_size | j_call | d_call | v_call | cdr3_aa | cdr3_nt
- | TRBJ1-6 | TRBD1 | TRBV6-1 | CASSDDRGYYHSPLHF | TGTGCCAGCAGTGATGACAGGGGGTATTACCATTCACCCCTCCACTTT
- | TRBJ2-3 | TRBD2 | TRBV11-2 | CASSLGGGGASTDTQYF | TGTGCCAGCAGCTTAGGCGGGGGGGGCGCTAGCACAGATACGCAGTATTTT
few | TRBJ2-7 | - | TRBV6-5 | CASSYKGRAYEQYF | TGTGCCAGCAGTTATAAGGGTAGGGCCTACGAGCAGTACTTC
- | TRBJ1-2 | - | TRBV18 | CASSPVEQVYGYTF | TGTGCCAGCTCACCAGTAGAACAGGTCTATGGCTACACCTTC
- | TRBJ1-4 | TRBD1 | TRBV18 | CASSPAGGGTATNEKLFF | TGTGCCAGCTCACCAGCAGGGGGAGGAACTGCAACTAATGAAAAACTGTTTTTT
- | TRBJ2-7 | TRBD2 | TRBV29-1 | CSATSGPSYEQYF | TGCAGCGCGACTAGCGGTCCGTCCTACGAGCAGTACTTC
once | TRBJ2-7 | - | TRBV14 | CASSQASFRASEQYF | TGTGCCAGCAGCCAAGCATCTTTTCGGGCGAGCGAGCAGTACTTC
- | TRBJ2-7 | - | TRBV10-3 | CAISETFGYGEQYF | TGTGCCATCAGTGAGACCTTTGGCTATGGCGAGCAGTACTTC
- | TRBJ2-7 | - | TRBV18 | CASSPTQDSYEQYF | TGTGCCAGCTCACCAACACAGGACTCCTACGAGCAGTACTTC
- | TRBJ2-5 | - | TRBV7-8 | CASSRYLQAGRETQYF | TGTGCCAGCAGCAGATACCTCCAGGCGGGGAGAGAGACCCAGTACTTC
few | TRBJ1-1 | TRBD1 | TRBV18 | CASSPRTGGGTEAFF | TGTGCCAGCTCACCGAGGACAGGGGGGGGCACTGAAGCTTTCTTT
- | TRBJ2-2 | TRBD2 | TRBV5-1 | CASSLGLAYAGELFF | TGCGCCAGCAGCCTAGGACTAGCGTACGCCGGGGAGCTGTTTTTT
- | TRBJ1-1 | - | TRBV18 | CASSPPALPQGRTEAFF | TGTGCCAGCTCACCCCCTGCGCTACCGCAGGGTAGGACTGAAGCTTTCTTT
- | TRBJ2-5 | TRBD1 | TRBV6-6 | CASRRTDRPSETQYF | TGTGCCAGCAGGCGGACGGACAGGCCTTCGGAGACCCAGTACTTC
- | TRBJ1-4 | TRBD1 | TRBV6-5 | CASSYRGRNEKLFF | TGTGCCAGCAGCTACAGGGGGCGTAATGAAAAACTGTTTTTT
few | TRBJ1-2 | - | TRBV6-1 | CASRTVGTANGYTF | TGTGCCAGCAGAACGGTGGGGACGGCGAATGGCTACACCTTC
few | TRBJ2-7 | - | TRBV5-8 | CASSPSWGPGVDEQYF | TGTGCCAGCAGCCCTTCCTGGGGGCCAGGTGTAGACGAGCAGTACTTC
- | TRBJ2-2 | - | TRBV30 | CAWSVLVNTGELFF | TGTGCCTGGAGTGTACTCGTGAACACCGGGGAGCTGTTTTTT
- | TRBJ2-7 | - | TRBV23-1 | CASDALGLGGPYEQYF | TGCGCCAGCGACGCCCTGGGGCTGGGGGGCCCCTACGAGCAGTACTTC
- | TRBJ2-6 | - | TRBV5-1 | CASKGDSSGANVLTF | TGCGCCAGCAAGGGCGATAGCTCTGGGGCCAACGTCCTGACTTTC
few | TRBJ2-2 | - | TRBV30 | CAWRPSRPGELFF | TGTGCCTGGAGACCCTCGAGGCCCGGGGAGCTGTTTTTT
- | TRBJ1-4 | - | TRBV7-9 | CASSLAGRGYEKLFF | TGTGCCAGCAGCTTAGCGGGTAGGGGGTATGAAAAACTGTTTTTT
- | TRBJ2-5 | - | TRBV5-6 | CASSLTGWGETQYF | TGTGCCAGCAGCTTGACAGGGTGGGGAGAGACCCAGTACTTC
once | TRBJ2-7 | - | TRBV5-1 | CASSQGPPLAGAYEQYF | TGCGCCAGCAGCCAGGGCCCTCCTCTCGCAGGGGCCTACGAGCAGTACTTC
- | TRBJ2-4 | - | TRBV7-9 | CASSLAGADIQYF | TGTGCCAGCAGCTTAGCGGGCGCAGACATTCAGTACTTC
- | TRBJ1-3 | - | TRBV6-1 | CASSDLTGSGNTIYF | TGTGCCAGCAGTGATCTGACAGGCTCTGGAAACACCATATATTTT
- | TRBJ2-3 | TRBD2 | TRBV5-4 | CASSPGGRGLTDTQYF | TGTGCCAGCAGCCCGGGGGGGCGGGGGTTGACAGATACGCAGTATTTT
- | TRBJ1-5 | TRBD1 | TRBV10-3 | CAISEDREYNQPQHF | TGTGCCATCAGTGAGGACAGGGAGTACAATCAGCCCCAGCATTTT
- | TRBJ1-1 | - | TRBV2 | CASRTGPNTEAFF | TGTGCCAGCAGAACAGGGCCGAACACTGAAGCTTTCTTT
- | TRBJ2-1 | TRBD2 | TRBV18 | CASSPWAGGPSYNEQFF | TGTGCCAGCTCACCTTGGGCGGGGGGGCCCTCCTACAATGAGCAGTTCTTC
- | TRBJ2-7 | - | TRBV4-1 | CASSQGGTEVGSYEQYF | TGCGCCAGCAGCCAAGGGGGTACAGAGGTGGGCTCCTACGAGCAGTACTTC
- | TRBJ2-7 | TRBD1 | TRBV13 | CASSLGGGQATYEQYF | TGTGCCAGCAGCTTAGGGGGGGGACAGGCTACCTACGAGCAGTACTTC
- | TRBJ2-2 | TRBD2 | TRBV5-4 | CASSSGLADTGELFF | TGTGCCAGCAGCTCCGGACTAGCGGACACCGGGGAGCTGTTTTTT
- | TRBJ2-2 | - | TRBV7-9 | CASSLTVTVSNTGELFF | TGTGCCAGCAGCTTGACAGTAACAGTCTCAAACACCGGGGAGCTGTTTTTT
- | TRBJ2-7 | - | TRBV5-1 | CASTRDSSYEQYF | TGCGCCAGCACCAGGGATAGCTCCTACGAGCAGTACTTC
few | TRBJ2-7 | - | TRBV28 | CASSSLRPYEQYF | TGTGCCAGCAGTTCCCTCAGGCCCTACGAGCAGTACTTC